This T cell receptor beta chain appears in the sequencing data of a study of T-cell reconstitution after alpha-beta-depleted transplantation in children. Details on this clonotype: A much larger clone sits a single nucleotide away, making a read error possible.

Unique molecular identifiers were incorporated during preparation of the TCRbeta library. TCRdb re-called the PCR reads with MiXCR, one entry per CDR3 protein. Here the sample spans hundreds of thousands of distinct CDR3 sequences, around 16% being singletons. The receptor was isolated from a human donor who donated a stem cell graft to a child with acute myeloid leukemia. Sequencing used PBMCs from the stem cell graft donor, obtained from the stem cell graft.

In DNA form, the CDR3 reads TGCTGTGCTAGAGATCTCACCTCCCCCTCTGGGGCCAACGTCCTGACTTTC. This encodes CCARDLTSPSGANVLTF. The rearrangement joins TRBV20-1 to TRBJ2-6; no definite D call. The CDR3 covers 17 residues. Germline CDR1 DFQATT, CDR2 SNEGSKA (reference sequence).